The 26 T cell receptor beta chains in this list originate from one sample, sequenced in a study of regulatory T cells in long-lasting Graves disease. Arm-PCR of CDR3 regions with iRepertoire HTBI primers generated TCR beta libraries. TCRdb called the multiplex PCR reads again in MiXCR, with one record for every CDR3 protein. In the table there are about 320,000 distinct CDR3 sequences, approximately 20% of which are singletons. The time point was: newly diagnosed GD, antithyroid drugs for less than 3 months. The TCR library used RNA extracted from PBMCs. This material consisted of peripheral blood mononuclear cells (PBMCs), taken at new diagnosis, from a patient treated with antithyroid drugs. These receptors all come from a female donor with Graves disease.

CDR3 sequence reads: CASRDTGTGAGYTF. CDR3 sequence (DNA): TGTGCCAGCAGGGACACGGGGACAGGGGCTGGCTACACCTTC. The rearrangement links TRBV28 to TRBJ1-2; 10 positions match TRBD1. Per germline, CDR1 MDHEN and CDR2 SYDVKM. The CDR3 totals 14 residues. Losses at the gene ends were 6 bases for V and 7 bases for J; bases not matched to a gene: 8.

This clonotype was recorded at least ten times. The chain combines TRBV2 with TRBJ2-5; 9 nucleotides align to TRBD2. V shed 6 bases and J 5 bases; nucleotides not matched to a gene: 13. Germline values: CDR1 SNHLY, CDR2 FYNNEI. The CDR3 contains 16 residues. The CDR3 loop is CASSPEGSGRLETQYF. The CDR3 coding sequence is TGTGCCAGCAGCCCAGAGGGTAGCGGGAGACTTGAGACCCAGTACTTC.

This clonotype was recorded many times. V is TRBV3-1 and J is TRBJ2-1; TRBD2 agrees at 14 bases. V was pared by 5 bases and J by 10 bases, with 7 bases of the junction left unmatched. Germline CDR1 reads LGHDT; CDR2 reads YNNKEL (reference sequence). This CDR3 has 15 residues. In DNA, the CDR3 is TGTGCCAGCAGCTTAGGGACTAGCGGGAGCCTGGAGCAGTTCTTC. This encodes CASSLGTSGSLEQFF.

V usage is TRBV10-1 and J usage is TRBJ1-1, with D perhaps matching TRBD1 (6 bases). CDR1 WNHNN and CDR2 SYGVQD come from the germline V gene (reference sequence). The CDR3 runs 14 residues. Trimming left V 4 bases short and J 5 bases short, with 14 bases between. The CDR3 sequence: CASSVGQGNTEAFF. In nucleotides, the CDR3 is TGCGCCAGCAGTGTGGGCCAGGGGAATACTGAAGCTTTCTTT.

This clonotype was detected ten times or more. The chain joins TRBV6-1 to TRBJ1-2; tentatively, D is TRBD1 (6 bases). The CDR3 extends over 13 amino acids. From germline, CDR1 is MNHNS and CDR2 SASEGT. Trimming pared 6 bases from V and 4 bases from J, leaving 12 bases between. CDR3 DNA: TGTGCCAGCAGGGCTCTACAGGGCTATGGCTACACCTTC. As protein: CASRALQGYGYTF.

This clonotype was seen many times. This chain joins TRBV20-1 and TRBJ2-1, with 8 bases lining up with TRBD2. Trimming removed 5 bases from V and 6 bases from J; junction bases left unmatched: 15. Germline V gene data show CDR1 as DFQATT and CDR2 as SNEGSKA (reference sequence). CDR3 length equals 16 residues. The CDR3 DNA sequence: TGCAGTGCTCCTACTGCAGCGGGAGAGGGTGCCAATGAGCAGTTCTTC. Its protein product is CSAPTAAGEGANEQFF.

This clonotype was found many times. V gene TRBV27 combines with J gene TRBJ2-7; D not certain. Trimming left V 8 bases short and J 0 bases short, with 5 bases between. The CDR3 runs to 11 residues. Germline-derived CDR1 and CDR2 are MNHEY and SMNVEV (reference sequence). CDR3 coding DNA: TGTGCCAGCGGTTACTCCTACGAGCAGTACTTC. Its protein is CASGYSYEQYF.

V gene TRBV9 combines with J gene TRBJ2-6; no definite D call. CDR3 length: 17 amino acids. Trimming shortened V by 2 bases and J by 13 bases, and 25 bases separated the two germline ends. Per germline, CDR1 SGDLS and CDR2 YYNGEE. CDR3 DNA: TGTGCCAGCAGCGTCCGAGAGGATAGGGCGGTAGAGAAGGTCCTGACTTTC. Translating it yields CASSVREDRAVEKVLTF.

The table lists this clonotype with many counts. This sequence joins TRBV7-2 and TRBJ1-1; D unresolved. Per germline, CDR1 SGHTA and CDR2 FQGNSA. The V and J ends lost 2 bases and 6 bases respectively, with 13 bases between them. The CDR3 length is 14 residues. CDR3 nucleotide sequence: TGTGCCAGCAGCTTAAAGGGTCTTGCGGCTGAAGCTTTCTTT. Translation gives CASSLKGLAAEAFF.

To note about this clonotype: Given a far larger clone just one base away, this is likely a sequencing read error. The chain combines TRBV11-2 with TRBJ2-1; 10 bases agree with TRBD1. TRBJ2-7 explains the end of the DNA better; the J call may be wrong. CDR3 length: 14 residues. Germline lookup yields CDR1 SGHAT and CDR2 FQNNGV. CDR3 bases: TGTGCCAGCAGCTCTGGACAGGGGGACTACAAGCAGTACTTC. Encoded protein: CASSSGQGDYKQYF.

This clonotype was picked up many times. The chain joins TRBV28 to TRBJ1-5; 7 nucleotides agree with TRBD1. V shed 4 bases, J shed 1 base, and the junction held 22 bases outside the gene matches. CDR3 length: 21 residues. CDR1 and CDR2 (germline): MDHEN, SYDVKM. The CDR3 bases are TGTGCCAGCAGTTCAATCGCAGACAGGGTGAGAGGGGTGAGCAGCAATCAGCCCCAGCATTTT. This sequence encodes CASSSIADRVRGVSSNQPQHF.

As concerns this clonotype: This could be a read error, since a much larger clone is one nucleotide away. Because it lacks the conserved phenylalanine or tryptophan at the end, this CDR3 is likely a read error. The rearrangement joins TRBV12-3 or TRBV12-4 to TRBJ1-2; possibly TRBD1 for D (5 bases). The CDR3 runs 14 residues. V was clipped by 8 bases and J by 2 bases, with 15 bases between them. CDR3 coding DNA: TGTGCCAGCCGGGAGGGTGGGGGGAACTATGGCTACACCCTC. It translates to CASREGGGNYGYTL.

This clonotype was seen only a few times. This chain connects TRBV18 to TRBJ2-1; D not resolved. Germline assignment: CDR1 KGHSH and CDR2 LQKENI. The CDR3 loop spans 13 amino acids. Trimming stripped 2 bases from V and 0 bases from J, with 2 bases between. The CDR3 region is CASSPASYNEQFF. The CDR3 nucleotides read TGTGCCAGCTCACCAGCCTCCTACAATGAGCAGTTCTTC.

This clonotype came up many times. J is TRBJ2-5 and V is TRBV27, with a weak D call TRBD1 (6 bases). Germline assignment: CDR1 MNHEY and CDR2 SMNVEV (reference sequence). V shed 8 bases and J shed 9 bases, with 22 bases lying between them. The CDR3 extends over 14 amino acids. In nucleotides, the CDR3 is TGTGCCAGCCTCCAGGGGCCAGGGTCCTGGCCCCAGTACTTC. The encoded protein is CASLQGPGSWPQYF.

Many counts were recorded for this clonotype. V gene TRBV6-1 combines with J gene TRBJ1-6; 8 bases agree with TRBD1. CDR3 length equals 14 residues. CDR1 and CDR2 from the germline V gene are MNHNS and SASEGT. The junction had 6 bases not matched to a gene; V was cut back by 6 bases and J by 8 bases. DNA for the CDR3: TGTGCCAGCAGCCCGGACAGGGTATATTCACCCCTCCACTTT. Its protein is CASSPDRVYSPLHF.

This clonotype was counted ten times or more. This chain joins TRBV2 and TRBJ1-5; D might be TRBD1 (5 bases). The CDR3 covers 13 residues. V lost 5 bases and J 6 bases, leaving 11 bases between the germline ends. In germline, CDR1 is SNHLY, CDR2 FYNNEI. The CDR3 DNA reads TGTGCCAGCAGTCCAGGGTCGTTTCAGCCCCAGCATTTT. Amino acids: CASSPGSFQPQHF.

This clonotype was seen repeatedly, ten times or more. The chain carries TRBV6-5 and TRBJ2-5, with D unclear. The CDR3 has 15 residues. Germline V gene data show CDR1 as MNHEY and CDR2 as SVGAGI. V was clipped by 4 bases and J by 0 bases, with 12 bases between them. The CDR3: CASSSDTTYQETQYF. DNA of the CDR3: TGTGCCAGCAGTTCAGACACCACGTACCAAGAGACCCAGTACTTC.

This clonotype was counted only a few times. A much larger clone differs by one base, so this may be a read error. Lacking the conserved final phenylalanine or tryptophan, this CDR3 likely reflects a read error. V usage is TRBV12-3 or TRBV12-4 and J usage is TRBJ1-1; no clear D gene. The CDR3 covers 17 residues. V was trimmed by 7 bases and J by 0 bases, leaving 21 bases between them. The CDR3 protein is CASTKPVTEPMNTEAFL. CDR3 coding DNA: TGTGCCAGCACTAAACCCGTTACAGAACCGATGAACACTGAAGCTTTCCTT.

This clonotype was counted at least ten times. This sequence joins TRBV10-3 and TRBJ1-3; TRBD1 is a possible D gene (5 bases). The CDR3 contains 19 residues. Germline V gene data show CDR1 as ENHRY and CDR2 as SYGVKD. The V end was cut by 3 bases, the J end by 1 base, with 22 bases between. The CDR3 loop is CAISDRSGPRDRSGNTIYF. The CDR3, as DNA: TGTGCCATCAGTGACCGCTCGGGGCCCAGGGATCGGTCTGGAAACACCATATATTTT.

This clonotype came up many times. The V and J genes are TRBV28 and TRBJ2-1; D is undetermined. The germline V and J ends were trimmed by 3 bases and 1 base, with 7 bases remaining between them. CDR1 MDHEN and CDR2 SYDVKM come from the germline V gene. This CDR3 contains 14 residues. This CDR3 is CASSFRESYNEQFF. CDR3 bases: TGTGCCAGCAGTTTCCGTGAATCCTACAATGAGCAGTTCTTC.

This clonotype was seen repeatedly, ten times or more. The chain employs TRBV6-1 and TRBJ2-3; 14 bases line up with TRBD2. With V trimmed by 5 bases and J by 7 bases, 8 bases remained unmatched. There are 16 residues in the CDR3. Germline V lookup: CDR1 MNHNS, CDR2 SASEGT. CDR3 sequence reads: CASSRLAGGFSHTQYF. CDR3 coding DNA: TGTGCCAGCAGTAGACTAGCGGGAGGGTTCAGCCATACGCAGTATTTT.

Ten or more counts support this clonotype. V and J are TRBV20-1 and TRBJ2-1; TRBD2 matches at 11 bases. Germline CDR1 is DFQATT and CDR2 is SNEGSKA (reference sequence). CDR3 length: 17 amino acids. Germline trimming cut 5 bases from V and 1 base from J; bases unmatched to any gene: 10. The CDR3 coding sequence is TGCAGTGCTCCCTTCCTAGCGGGAGGCGGGTCCTACAATGAGCAGTTCTTC. As protein: CSAPFLAGGGSYNEQFF.

The J gene is TRBJ2-3, the V gene TRBV2; the D gene could be TRBD1 or TRBD2 (6 bases each). In germline, CDR1 is SNHLY, CDR2 FYNNEI. Between the trimmed V and J ends, which lost 1 base and 6 bases, there was a span of 17 bases. The length of the CDR3 is 16 residues. The CDR3 DNA sequence: TGTGCCAGCAGTGAAGGGGGGGCCGGGAGAACCGATACGCAGTATTTT. Protein: CASSEGGAGRTDTQYF.

The CDR3 nucleotides read TGTGCCAGCAGTGCCTTATCTGCGGGAGGAGGTGAGACCCAGTACTTC. This encodes CASSALSAGGGETQYF. V gene TRBV2 combines with J gene TRBJ2-5; 8 positions match TRBD2. The germline CDR1 and CDR2 sequences are SNHLY and FYNNEI. This CDR3 region has 16 residues. V was clipped by 4 bases and J by 5 bases; unmatched bases: 12. Full variable domain (missing parts from reference TRBV2 and TRBJ2-5): EPEVTQTPSHQVTQMGQEVILRCVPISNHLYFYWYRQILGQKVEFLVSFYNNEISEKSEIFDDQFSVERPDGSNFTLKIRSTKLEDSAMYFCASSALSAGGGETQYFGPGTRLLVL.

This clonotype has ten or more counts. The chain links TRBV30 to TRBJ2-5, with D unclear. Germline-derived CDR1 and CDR2 are GTSNPN and SVGIG (reference sequence). The CDR3 is 13 residues long. Trimming cost V 0 bases and J 4 bases, with 9 bases left between them. The CDR3 loop reads CAWSVPGAETQYF. For the CDR3, the DNA is TGTGCCTGGAGTGTACCCGGAGCAGAGACCCAGTACTTC.

At least ten counts were recorded for this clonotype. The rearrangement links TRBV20-1 to TRBJ2-7; D is tentatively TRBD1 or TRBD2 (5 bases each). The V end was cut by 4 bases, the J end by 3 bases, with 16 bases between. CDR3 size: 14 residues. Germline lookup yields CDR1 DFQATT and CDR2 SNEGSKA (reference sequence). Here the CDR3 DNA reads TGCAGTGCTATGGTGGGACCCGTTGTCTACGAGCAGTACTTC. Translated, it gives CSAMVGPVVYEQYF.